These T cell receptor beta chains were read from a single sample in a study of blood T cell repertoires in COVID-19. Sequencing used immunoSEQ multiplex PCR; TCRdb keeps in-frame clones, though not all of them. The table records a few hundred thousand clones, approximately 91% of them present only once. Material for sequencing was PBMCs or T cells enriched from blood (not recorded which). These receptors were taken from a human donor in a cohort exposed to, infected with or recovered from COVID-19 (not recorded which). The donor label of this sample is uncertain. Both conserved end residues are part of each CDR3. Fields, in order: J gene, D gene, V gene, CDR3 protein, CDR3 DNA. A D gene is named only where the DNA matches it firmly.

j_call: TRBJ2-3
d_call: NA
v_call: TRBV4-3
cdr3_aa: CASSQDLIGRGADTQYF
cdr3_nt: TGCGCCAGCAGCCAAGATCTCATTGGCAGGGGTGCAGATACGCAGTATTTT

j_call: TRBJ2-7
d_call: TRBD1
v_call: TRBV5-6
cdr3_aa: CASSLLTGAILYEQYF
cdr3_nt: TGTGCCAGCAGCCTCCTGACAGGGGCAATTCTATACGAGCAGTACTTC

j_call: TRBJ1-1
d_call: NA
v_call: TRBV19
cdr3_aa: CASSLQGLGGLNTEAFF
cdr3_nt: TGTGCCAGTAGTTTACAGGGACTAGGCGGGTTGAACACTGAAGCTTTCTTT

j_call: TRBJ2-3
d_call: NA
v_call: TRBV30
cdr3_aa: CAWRPPLGTGVADTQYF
cdr3_nt: TGTGCCTGGAGACCTCCCTTAGGTACGGGGGTGGCAGATACGCAGTATTTT

j_call: TRBJ1-4
d_call: TRBD1
v_call: TRBV18
cdr3_aa: CASSPRTGGNEKLFF
cdr3_nt: TGTGCCAGCTCACCTCGGACAGGTGGAAATGAAAAACTGTTTTTT

j_call: TRBJ1-2
d_call: NA
v_call: TRBV7-2
cdr3_aa: CASSPDNNYGYTF
cdr3_nt: TGTGCCAGCAGCCCAGACAATAACTATGGCTACACCTTC

j_call: TRBJ1-2
d_call: TRBD1
v_call: TRBV18
cdr3_aa: CASSPQRQGDNGYTF
cdr3_nt: TGTGCCAGCTCACCACAGAGACAGGGGGATAATGGCTACACCTTC

j_call: TRBJ1-1
d_call: NA
v_call: TRBV19
cdr3_aa: CASGRTEAFF
cdr3_nt: TGTGCCAGTGGGCGAACTGAAGCTTTCTTT

j_call: TRBJ1-2
d_call: NA
v_call: TRBV10-3
cdr3_aa: CAIRRQQRSYGYTF
cdr3_nt: TGTGCCATCAGGCGACAGCAACGGAGCTATGGCTACACCTTC

j_call: TRBJ1-5
d_call: TRBD1
v_call: TRBV6-5
cdr3_aa: CASRRTGGSNQPQHF
cdr3_nt: TGTGCCAGCAGACGGACAGGAGGAAGCAATCAGCCCCAGCATTTT

j_call: TRBJ2-5
d_call: TRBD2
v_call: TRBV7-3
cdr3_aa: CASSSGLAGAGETQYF
cdr3_nt: TGTGCCAGCAGCTCGGGACTAGCGGGGGCCGGGGAGACCCAGTACTTC

j_call: TRBJ2-5
d_call: TRBD1
v_call: TRBV4-1
cdr3_aa: CASSHLGQQKETQYF
cdr3_nt: TGCGCCAGCAGCCACCTGGGACAGCAAAAAGAGACCCAGTACTTC

j_call: TRBJ2-1
d_call: TRBD2
v_call: TRBV10-3
cdr3_aa: CAVRPGGGAEFF
cdr3_nt: TGTGCCGTCCGTCCGGGCGGGGGGGCCGAGTTCTTC

j_call: TRBJ2-7
d_call: NA
v_call: TRBV5-6
cdr3_aa: CASSLTVNYEQYF
cdr3_nt: TGTGCCAGCAGCTTGACAGTGAACTACGAGCAGTACTTC

j_call: TRBJ1-2
d_call: NA
v_call: TRBV7-2
cdr3_aa: CASSVLPSYGYTF
cdr3_nt: TGTGCCAGCAGCGTTCTACCGAGCTATGGCTACACCTTC